Given below is one T cell receptor beta chain in context. Its antigen is currently unknown. After removal of 3 bases from V and 8 bases from J, the junction contained 8 bases not matched to a gene. This CDR3 has 14 residues. Germline values: CDR1 KGHSH, CDR2 LQKENI. An amount of RNA that ranged from roughly 0.45 to 1 ug was reverse transcribed with random hexamers. TCRdb re-called the immunoSEQ multiplex PCR reads through MiXCR, storing one row per CDR3 protein. The table includes around 200,000 distinct CDR3 sequences, around 95% detected once. This entry belongs to a study of CD8 T cells in Susac syndrome. Overall study findings and caveats: The study conceded that its TCR sequencing and HLA analysis involved relatively few individuals.

The source material was CD4+ T cells from PBMCs. The origin of this receptor is a human donor in good health. The V and J genes are TRBV18 and TRBJ2-5; 8 nucleotides agree with TRBD1. The CDR3 is CASSPETGADTQYF. CDR3 sequence (DNA): TGTGCCAGCTCACCGGAGACAGGGGCGGATACCCAGTACTTC.